This paragraph covers one T cell receptor beta chain sequence. The antigen is undetermined. An expansion of CD8+CD57+ cells by flow cytometry had been shown in patients chosen for sequencing. The blood sampling took place in patients who had so far received no therapy. This CDR3 comprises 16 residues. V was clipped by 3 bases and J by 8 bases, with 22 bases between them. Germline V gene data show CDR1 as SGHRS and CDR2 as YFSETQ. These data belong to a study of CD8+CD57+ T cells in acquired aplastic anemia. Across the study: Sorted CD4+ plus CD8+ cells gave DNA averaging roughly 2.9 ug. Findings and caveats of the study: Patients shared 25 to 30 CD8+ CDR3 sequences with controls. Patients versus controls showed no significant CD8+ Simpson's diversity difference.

Using genomic DNA as the template, TCR beta VDJ and CDR3 profiling was carried out. MiXCR, applied by TCRdb to the reads, yields one record per CDR3 protein. The sample consists of about 150,000 distinct CDR3 sequences, roughly half of them appearing once. The sample was sorted CD4+, CD8+, or CD8+CD57+ T cells (not recorded which) from PBMCs. This sequence was found in a human donor with aplastic anemia. This chain links TRBV5-1 with TRBJ2-3, with D perhaps assigned TRBD1 or TRBD2 (5 bases each). Written as DNA, the CDR3 is TGCGCCAGCAGCTCCGTCGGGACGGATAATCTCGGTACGCAGTATTTT. This encodes CASSSVGTDNLGTQYF.